The 30 T cell receptor beta chains listed next were all sequenced from one sample in a study of cytotoxic CD8 clonotypes in ibrutinib-treated CLL. TCRdb's copy holds only in-frame clones and misses some; the assay was immunoSEQ multiplex PCR. The sample yields 150,000 or so clones, 81% seen once. The material was PBMCs, obtained after 12 months of ibrutinib treatment. The receptor set was obtained from a human donor with chronic lymphocytic leukemia.

This chain connects TRBV4-1 to TRBJ2-1; TRBD2 agrees at 7 bases. Germline CDR1 MGHRA, CDR2 YSYEKL. The CDR3 covers 16 residues. With 4 bases clipped from V and 3 bases from J, the junction kept 9 bases outside the gene matches. The CDR3 region is CASSPVSGSHYNEQFF. The CDR3 DNA is TGCGCCAGCAGCCCGGTTAGCGGGTCCCACTACAATGAGCAGTTCTTC.

The gene calls are TRBV18 and TRBJ2-1, with 10 nucleotides matching TRBD2. J was trimmed by 8 bases and V by 2 bases; bases with no gene match: 6. The CDR3 is 15 residues long. Germline V lookup: CDR1 KGHSH, CDR2 LQKENI. The CDR3 nucleotides are TGTGCCAGCTCACCAAGGCAGCGGGGGGGCCATGAGCAGTTCTTC. It specifies CASSPRQRGGHEQFF.

The gene calls are TRBV7-2 and TRBJ2-3, with D perhaps TRBD2 (6 bases). V was shortened by 2 bases and J by 2 bases, with 11 bases between the two germline ends. The germline V gene has CDR1 SGHTA and CDR2 FQGNSA. The CDR3 spans 15 residues. The CDR3 is CASSLKGLSTDTQYF. CDR3 nucleotide sequence: TGTGCCAGCAGCTTAAAGGGACTGTCCACAGATACGCAGTATTTT.

This rearrangement joins TRBV6-6 to TRBJ2-7; D gene uncertain. Per germline, CDR1 MNHNY and CDR2 SVGAGI (reference sequence). V was trimmed by 8 bases and J by 3 bases, leaving 8 bases between them. This CDR3 comprises 11 residues. The CDR3 DNA follows: TGTGCCAGCGCCTTAGTCTACGAGCAGTACTTC. Translation: CASALVYEQYF.

The rearrangement joins TRBV19 to TRBJ1-3; no clear D gene. The CDR3 length is 16 residues. The ends were cut back, 5 bases at V and 0 bases at J, with 14 bases in the middle. Per the germline V gene, CDR1 is LNHDA and CDR2 is SQIVND (reference sequence). Written as DNA, the CDR3 is TGTGCCAGTAGTTTACCGGGAGTCGGCTCTGGAAACACCATATATTTT. This translates into CASSLPGVGSGNTIYF.

This sequence joins TRBV19 and TRBJ1-5; D possibly corresponds to TRBD1 (5 bases). V dropped 3 bases and J dropped 2 bases, with 11 bases sitting between them. The germline V gene has CDR1 LNHDA and CDR2 SQIVND (reference sequence). CDR3 length: 15 amino acids. As DNA, the CDR3 is TGTGCCAGTAGTATTGGGGGAGGGGGCAATCAGCCCCAGCATTTT. Translated, it gives CASSIGGGGNQPQHF. The whole variable domain, remainder taken from reference TRBV19 and TRBJ1-5, is DGGITQSPKYLFRKEGQNVTLSCEQNLNHDAMYWYRQDPGQGLRLIYYSQIVNDFQKGDIAEGYSVSREKKESFPLTVTSAQKNPTAFYLCASSIGGGGNQPQHFGDGTRLSIL.

This CDR3 is CASSFNLGSGGYTF. CDR3 nucleotides: TGTGCCAGCAGTTTTAACTTGGGAAGCGGTGGCTACACCTTC. This rearrangement joins TRBV27 to TRBJ1-2; no reliable D call. This CDR3 is 14 amino acids long. CDR1 is MNHEY and CDR2 is SMNVEV in the germline V gene (reference sequence). Between the trimmed V and J ends, which lost 3 bases and 7 bases, there was a span of 15 bases.

The rearrangement joins TRBV5-8 to TRBJ2-5; D not resolved. V was trimmed by 4 bases and J by 1 base, leaving 11 bases between them. The CDR3 extends over 14 amino acids. Germline assignment: CDR1 SGHTS and CDR2 YDEGEE. Written as DNA, the CDR3 is TGTGCCAGCAGCCCCTCCCGACTCCAAGAGACCCAGTACTTC. This sequence encodes CASSPSRLQETQYF.

The rearrangement joins TRBV30 to TRBJ2-7, with 12 bases matching TRBD2. The CDR3 contains 19 residues. The V and J ends lost 3 bases and 5 bases, in that order; junction bases with no gene match: 20. Per the germline V gene, CDR1 is GTSNPN and CDR2 is SVGIG (reference sequence). Written as DNA, the CDR3 is TGTGCCTGGAGGAAGACCGGGACTAGCGGGCGCCTTTACGGGAACGAGCAGTACTTC. Translation: CAWRKTGTSGRLYGNEQYF.

CDR3 coding DNA: TGTGCCAGCAGTCCCAGCTTGGGGGGTATCTATGGCTACACCTTC. Protein sequence: CASSPSLGGIYGYTF. J is TRBJ1-2 and V is TRBV28; D is perhaps TRBD1 (5 bases). Trimming took off 5 bases at V and 4 bases at J, with 17 bases between the two ends. Germline V gene data show CDR1 as MDHEN and CDR2 as SYDVKM. The CDR3 runs 15 residues.

This clone was seen only a few times. The rearrangement uses TRBV2 and TRBJ2-7; 8 bases align to TRBD2. From germline, CDR1 is SNHLY and CDR2 FYNNEI. CDR3 length: 15 amino acids. V lost 1 base to trimming and J lost 5 bases; unmatched junction nucleotides: 7. CDR3 in amino acids: CASSEESGRPNEQYF. In nucleotides, the CDR3 is TGTGCCAGCAGTGAAGAAAGCGGGAGACCCAACGAGCAGTACTTC.

V usage is TRBV30 and J usage is TRBJ1-3; 7 bases map to TRBD1. There are 19 residues in the CDR3. Germline assignment: CDR1 GTSNPN and CDR2 SVGIG (reference sequence). Unmatched junction bases numbered 14, after V lost 0 bases and J lost 0 bases. CDR3 sequence reads: CAWSVRGTAGSNSGNTIYF. The CDR3 region has the DNA TGTGCCTGGAGTGTACGGGGGACAGCAGGTAGCAACTCTGGAAACACCATATATTTT. Looking up the rest from reference TRBV30 and TRBJ1-3 gives the full variable domain: SQTIHQWPATLVQPVGSPLSLECTVEGTSNPNLYWYRQAAGRGLQLLFYSVGIGQISSEVPQNLSASRPQDRQFILSSKKLLLSDSGFYLCAWSVRGTAGSNSGNTIYFGEGSWLTVV.

The CDR3 region is CASSGDRGYQETQYF. The DNA for the CDR3 is TGTGCCAGCAGTGGGGACAGGGGATACCAAGAGACCCAGTACTTC. This chain uses TRBV2 with TRBJ2-5, with 10 bases that match TRBD1. The CDR3 runs to 15 residues. Germline trimming cut 4 bases from V and 0 bases from J; bases unmatched to any gene: 2. Germline CDR1 is SNHLY and CDR2 is FYNNEI.

The rearrangement uses TRBV7-8 and TRBJ2-2, with D possibly being TRBD1 or TRBD2 (5 bases each). Trimming removed 2 bases at V and 1 base at J, with 20 bases between. This CDR3 has 19 amino acids. Germline CDR1 SGHVS, CDR2 FQNEAQ. The CDR3 here is CASSLRDRRFSMNTGELFF. Written as DNA, the CDR3 is TGTGCCAGCAGCTTACGGGACCGACGTTTCTCAATGAACACCGGGGAGCTGTTTTTT. The full variable domain, in which reference TRBV7-8 and TRBJ2-2 provide the parts outside the CDR3, is GAGVSQSPRYKVAKRGQDVALRCDPISGHVSLFWYQQALGQGPEFLTYFQNEAQLDKSGLPSDRFFAERPEGSVSTLKIQRTQQEDSAVYLCASSLRDRRFSMNTGELFFGEGSRLTVL.

The chain joins TRBV19 to TRBJ1-2; no definite D call. This CDR3 has 15 residues. Germline V lookup: CDR1 LNHDA, CDR2 SQIVND (reference sequence). The V gene lost 5 bases and the J gene lost 1 base, with 14 bases spanning the gap. CDR3 sequence reads: CASSVPGRSNYGYTF. CDR3 DNA sequence: TGTGCCAGTAGTGTCCCCGGAAGGAGTAACTATGGCTACACCTTC.

This clone was detected once. CDR3: CASSLEGNSGANVLTF. The DNA for the CDR3 is TGTGCCAGCAGCTTAGAGGGCAACTCTGGGGCCAACGTCCTGACTTTC. The V and J genes are TRBV7-2 and TRBJ2-6; D gene uncertain. The V gene lost 1 base and the J gene lost 0 bases, with 7 bases spanning the gap. CDR3 size: 16 residues. Germline lookup yields CDR1 SGHTA and CDR2 FQGNSA.

The chain combines TRBV5-4 with TRBJ2-3; 8 bases fit TRBD2. This CDR3 region has 15 residues. Germline CDR1 is SGHNT and CDR2 is YYREEE (reference sequence). The J segment lost 2 bases and the V segment lost 5 bases, leaving 7 bases of the junction unmatched. The CDR3 region is CASRRAGAHTDTQYF. The CDR3, as DNA: TGTGCCAGCAGGAGAGCGGGGGCCCACACAGATACGCAGTATTTT.

This chain connects TRBV11-2 to TRBJ2-7; 7 nucleotides align to TRBD2. Germline CDR1 reads SGHAT; CDR2 reads FQNNGV. V lost 2 bases and J lost 4; bases outside the gene matches: 8. The CDR3 has 15 residues. The CDR3 bases are TGTGCCAGCAGCTTATGGGGCGGGAGTTCTTACGAGCAGTACTTC. Protein sequence: CASSLWGGSSYEQYF.

This sequence joins TRBV5-5 and TRBJ1-3; the match to TRBD1 covers 12 bases. This CDR3 has 17 residues. Germline-derived CDR1 and CDR2 are SGHKS and YYEKEE (reference sequence). The J segment lost 7 bases and the V segment lost 4 bases, leaving 12 bases of the junction unmatched. CDR3 in amino acids: CASSPGQGALGRNTIYF. The CDR3 DNA follows: TGTGCCAGCAGCCCGGGACAGGGGGCGCTTGGGCGGAACACCATATATTTT.

This chain joins TRBV5-1 and TRBJ2-3, with a tentative D call TRBD1 (5 bases). The V end lost 0 bases, the J end lost 3 bases, and 11 bases lay between the germline ends. CDR3 size: 15 residues. Germline V lookup: CDR1 SGHRS, CDR2 YFSETQ. CDR3 loop: CASSLVGRVTDTQYF. The CDR3, as DNA: TGCGCCAGCAGCTTGGTAGGCAGGGTTACAGATACGCAGTATTTT.

V and J are TRBV12-5 and TRBJ2-2, with D unclear. Looked up from germline, CDR1 is LGHNT and CDR2 is FRNRAP. The CDR3 loop spans 13 amino acids. V dropped 1 base and J dropped 3 bases, with 3 bases sitting between them. DNA of the CDR3: TGTGCTAGTGGTTTGGGAGACACCGGGGAGCTGTTTTTT. Translated: CASGLGDTGELFF.

The chain combines TRBV27 with TRBJ2-7; TRBD1 matches at 9 bases. Germline-derived CDR1 and CDR2 are MNHEY and SMNVEV (reference sequence). This CDR3 has 15 amino acids. The junction had 10 bases not matched to a gene; V was cut back by 4 bases and J by 6 bases. CDR3 bases: TGTGCCAGCAGTTCTTATGGGACAGGGAGGCGCGAGCAGTACTTC. It encodes CASSSYGTGRREQYF.

This clone has only a few counts. The V and J genes are TRBV14 and TRBJ2-1; no clear D gene. This CDR3 has 16 amino acids. CDR1 SGHDN and CDR2 FVKESK come from the germline V gene. V was clipped by 0 bases and J by 2 bases, with 11 bases between them. The chain's CDR3 is CASSQDTITAYNEQFF. DNA for the CDR3: TGTGCCAGCAGCCAAGATACTATTACAGCCTACAATGAGCAGTTCTTC.

This clone was seen a few times. The rearrangement links TRBV5-1 to TRBJ2-2; 12 bases map to TRBD2. Germline values: CDR1 SGHRS, CDR2 YFSETQ. This CDR3 spans 18 amino acids. The V gene end was trimmed by 1 base and the J gene end by 4 bases; junction bases not matched to a gene: 8. In DNA, the CDR3 is TGCGCCAGCAGCTTGCGGACTAGCGGGACCGATATCACCGGGGAGCTGTTTTTT. It specifies CASSLRTSGTDITGELFF.

The rearrangement links TRBV7-8 to TRBJ2-3; D remains ambiguous. CDR1 is SGHVS, CDR2 FQNEAQ, per germline. V was clipped by 3 bases and J by 1 base, with 14 bases between them. CDR3 size: 16 residues. This CDR3 is CASSFSSLGGTDTQYF. As DNA, the CDR3 is TGTGCCAGCAGCTTTTCCTCCCTTGGCGGCACAGATACGCAGTATTTT.

A single count supports this clone. The V call is TRBV27, the J call TRBJ1-4, with a weak D call TRBD1 (5 bases). Trimming left V 3 bases short and J 4 bases short, with 12 bases between. CDR1 and CDR2 (germline): MNHEY, SMNVEV (reference sequence). The CDR3 runs to 15 residues. The CDR3 protein is CASSFSGIVNEKLFF. The CDR3 nucleotides read TGTGCCAGCAGTTTCTCAGGGATCGTTAATGAAAAACTGTTTTTT.

The CDR3 protein is CASSFSPNYGYTF. Here the CDR3 DNA reads TGTGCCAGCAGCTTTTCCCCTAACTATGGCTACACCTTC. The chain is built from TRBV7-2 and TRBJ1-2; no clear D. V lost 3 bases to trimming and J lost 0 bases, with 5 bases between them. CDR3 length: 13 amino acids. CDR1 and CDR2 (germline): SGHTA, FQGNSA.

The V gene is TRBV7-2, the J gene TRBJ2-1; tentatively, D is TRBD1 (7 bases). Germline V gene sequence: CDR1 SGHTA, CDR2 FQGNSA. Trimming removed 5 bases at V and 3 bases at J, with 20 bases between. The CDR3 runs to 17 residues. CDR3 region: CASSPTRGDRGYNEQFF. CDR3 DNA: TGTGCCAGCAGCCCTACCAGGGGGGATCGAGGCTACAATGAGCAGTTCTTC.

The chain links TRBV19 to TRBJ1-6, with D uncertain. The germline V gene encodes CDR1 LNHDA and CDR2 SQIVND (reference sequence). The CDR3 length is 12 residues. The V gene lost 3 bases and the J gene lost 12 bases, with 9 bases spanning the gap. The CDR3 sequence: CASSMQTGPLHF. CDR3 sequence (DNA): TGTGCCAGTAGTATGCAAACGGGACCCCTCCACTTT.

This chain links TRBV7-3 with TRBJ1-1, with D possibly TRBD1 on 6 matching bases. Germline V gives CDR1 SGHTA, CDR2 FQGTGA. This CDR3 is built from 15 residues. V lost 5 bases to trimming and J lost 0 bases, with 13 bases between them. CDR3 bases: TGTGCCAGCAGCCCGACAGGCCACATGAACACTGAAGCTTTCTTT. Translating gives CASSPTGHMNTEAFF.